The rows below give T cell receptor beta chains drawn from one sample of a study of graft-versus-host responses after intestinal transplantation. Here immunoSEQ multiplex PCR was the method, and the copy in TCRdb shows in-frame clones only, minus some. In the table there are around 37,000 clones, roughly 87% of which are singletons. The specimen was PBMCs, collected 1,000 to 1,200 days after transplant. These receptors originate from a human patient who received an intestinal transplant, so some T cells may come from the graft donor. The conserved cysteine and the conserved F or W are not part of the CDR3 here. Fields, in order: J gene, V gene, CDR3 protein.

j_call: TRBJ2-5
v_call: TRBV11-1
cdr3_aa: ASSLGGKGMGYQETQY

j_call: TRBJ1-2
v_call: TRBV19
cdr3_aa: ASSDGGIYGYT

j_call: TRBJ1-2
v_call: TRBV6-6
cdr3_aa: ASSYGTGLYGYT

j_call: TRBJ1-5
v_call: TRBV23-1
cdr3_aa: ASSPSSSVNQPQH

j_call: TRBJ1-2
v_call: TRBV4-2
cdr3_aa: ASSQDSSVGGGYGYT

j_call: TRBJ2-7
v_call: TRBV14
cdr3_aa: ASSQDTIEQY

j_call: TRBJ1-4
v_call: TRBV5-1
cdr3_aa: ASSLGSTGVNEKLF

j_call: TRBJ2-7
v_call: TRBV27
cdr3_aa: ASSLAQGALSYEQY

j_call: TRBJ1-1
v_call: TRBV6-5
cdr3_aa: ASSSLPQGEAF

j_call: TRBJ2-1
v_call: TRBV10-3
cdr3_aa: AISPSAQGEQF

j_call: TRBJ1-2
v_call: TRBV7-8
cdr3_aa: ASSLGQGGYT

j_call: TRBJ2-1
v_call: TRBV6-4
cdr3_aa: ASSRGASANEQF

j_call: TRBJ2-1
v_call: TRBV4-1
cdr3_aa: ASSQDLDLYNEQF

j_call: TRBJ1-6
v_call: TRBV19
cdr3_aa: ASSINSYNSPLH

j_call: TRBJ1-1
v_call: TRBV5-5
cdr3_aa: ASSSGQGATEAF